This is a list of T cell receptor beta chains from one sample in a study of blood T cell repertoires in COVID-19. The repertoire was sequenced with immunoSEQ multiplex PCR; TCRdb's copy has only in-frame clones and lacks some. The sample lists fewer than 300,000 clones; approximately 91% were seen once. The sample was peripheral blood. The receptors were sampled from a woman aged 25 to 39 with COVID-19, enrolled during active disease. CDR3s include the opening cysteine and the closing phenylalanine or tryptophan. The D gene is left open where the match is weak.

length	V	J	D	CDR3
12	TRBV10-3	TRBJ1-1	NA	CAIQDRNTEAFF
14	TRBV5-1	TRBJ1-2	NA	CASRTGTTLYGYTF
13	TRBV27	TRBJ1-3	NA	CASSDFSGNTIYF
14	TRBV5-1	TRBJ1-1	NA	CASSYDRFDTEAFF
15	TRBV6-5	TRBJ1-1	TRBD1	CASQDRGLLNTEAFF
14	TRBV6-1	TRBJ1-2	NA	CASSEAVRNYGYTF
15	TRBV10-2	TRBJ1-5	NA	CASSEFRAVNQPQHF
11	TRBV30	TRBJ1-1	TRBD1	CAWRQGGEAFF
18	TRBV4-2	TRBJ2-3	TRBD2	CASSQGETSGRRIDTQYF
14	TRBV6-5	TRBJ2-2	NA	CASRVATGTGELFF
12	TRBV29-1	TRBJ1-1	NA	CSVRHSNTEAFF
19	TRBV14	TRBJ1-1	TRBD1	CASSQDRTGGPAVNTEAFF
11	TRBV6-5	TRBJ2-3	NA	CASSLRDTQYF
15	TRBV27	TRBJ2-1	NA	CASSPWDTPYNEQFF
14	TRBV5-1	TRBJ1-1	NA	CASSLSQGSTEAFF
14	TRBV5-4	TRBJ1-2	NA	CASSSGLLNYGYTF
17	TRBV28	TRBJ1-1	TRBD1	CASRERTGGVHGTEAFF
14	TRBV4-1	TRBJ2-2	NA	CASSQGRVPGELFF
15	TRBV27	TRBJ1-3	TRBD1	CASSSQGAGGNTIYF
17	TRBV29-1	TRBJ2-3	NA	CSVDGTFRGGGTDTQYF
15	TRBV28	TRBJ1-5	TRBD1	CASSGGQGGNQPQHF
17	TRBV21-1	TRBJ2-2	NA	CASSKEVAGGGTGELFF
15	TRBV10-1	TRBJ2-7	NA	CASSESGGPFYEQYF
14	TRBV13	TRBJ1-1	TRBD1	CASSQGQVYTEAFF
14	TRBV15	TRBJ1-1	NA	CATSRDGANTEAFF
13	TRBV29-1	TRBJ2-7	NA	CSVKISGSYEQYF
15	TRBV18	TRBJ1-1	TRBD1	CASSPTTGMDTEAFF
16	TRBV5-1	TRBJ1-4	TRBD1	CASSLTLQGPNEKLFF
15	TRBV3-1/TRBV3-2	TRBJ1-1	NA	CASSPAGAMNTEAFF
13	TRBV19	TRBJ2-1	NA	CASSPLSANEQFF
13	TRBV3-1/TRBV3-2	TRBJ1-1	NA	CASSQGRDTEAFF
16	TRBV5-1	TRBJ2-3	NA	CASSLARRGGTDTQYF
16	TRBV23-1	TRBJ1-4	NA	CASSQPTGRRVEKLFF
15	TRBV2	TRBJ2-1	TRBD2	CASIALAGGGGEQFF
14	TRBV28	TRBJ1-2	NA	CASSLQALGYGYTF
16	TRBV25-1	TRBJ2-7	TRBD2	CASSESGGTSSYEQYF
17	TRBV7-6	TRBJ2-1	TRBD1	CASSLLGQGASGNEQFF
17	TRBV25-1	TRBJ2-2	NA	CASSELLVTANTGELFF
14	TRBV11-3	TRBJ2-3	NA	CASSLGTDTDTQYF
15	TRBV5-8	TRBJ2-7	TRBD2	CASSRWTSGAYEQYF
15	TRBV28	TRBJ1-4	NA	CASSTVSAGDEKLFF
15	TRBV5-1	TRBJ1-1	TRBD1	CASSSLTGGDTEAFF
12	TRBV30	TRBJ1-5	TRBD1	CAWSTTGQAKHF